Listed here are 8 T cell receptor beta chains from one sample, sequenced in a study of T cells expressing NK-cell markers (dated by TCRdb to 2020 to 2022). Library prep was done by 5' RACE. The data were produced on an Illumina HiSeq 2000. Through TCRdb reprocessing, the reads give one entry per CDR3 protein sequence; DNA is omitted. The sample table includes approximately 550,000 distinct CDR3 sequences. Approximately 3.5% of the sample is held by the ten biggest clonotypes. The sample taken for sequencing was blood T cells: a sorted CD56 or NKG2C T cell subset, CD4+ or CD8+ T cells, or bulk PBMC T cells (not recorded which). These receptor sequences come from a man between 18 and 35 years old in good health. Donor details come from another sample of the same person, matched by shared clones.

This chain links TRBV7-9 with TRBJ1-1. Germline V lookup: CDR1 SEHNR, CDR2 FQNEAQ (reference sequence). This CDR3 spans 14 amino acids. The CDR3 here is CASSEDVMNTEAFF.

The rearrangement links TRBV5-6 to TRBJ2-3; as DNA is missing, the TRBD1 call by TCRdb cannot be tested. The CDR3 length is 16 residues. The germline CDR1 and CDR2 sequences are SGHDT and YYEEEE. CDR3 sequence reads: CASSSSYRVRTDTQYF.

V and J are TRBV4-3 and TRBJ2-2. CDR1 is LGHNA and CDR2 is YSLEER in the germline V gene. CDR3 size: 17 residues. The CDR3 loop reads CASSQTLTRSNTGELFF.

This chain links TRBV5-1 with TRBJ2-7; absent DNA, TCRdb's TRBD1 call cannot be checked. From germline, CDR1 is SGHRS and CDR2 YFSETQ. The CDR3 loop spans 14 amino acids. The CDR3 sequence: CASRYRDPSYEQYF.

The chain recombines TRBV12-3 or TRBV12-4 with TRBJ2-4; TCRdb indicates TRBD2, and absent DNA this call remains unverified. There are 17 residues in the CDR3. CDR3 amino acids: CASSLGAGGPILNIQYF.

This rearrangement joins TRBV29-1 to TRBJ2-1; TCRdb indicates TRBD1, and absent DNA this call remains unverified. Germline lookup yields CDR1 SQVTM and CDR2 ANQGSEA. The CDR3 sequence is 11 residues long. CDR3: CSVEVGTGLFF.

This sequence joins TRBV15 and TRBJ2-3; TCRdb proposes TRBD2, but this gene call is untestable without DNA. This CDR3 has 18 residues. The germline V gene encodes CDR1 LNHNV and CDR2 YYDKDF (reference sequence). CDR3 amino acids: CATSRQINTGAGTDTQYF.

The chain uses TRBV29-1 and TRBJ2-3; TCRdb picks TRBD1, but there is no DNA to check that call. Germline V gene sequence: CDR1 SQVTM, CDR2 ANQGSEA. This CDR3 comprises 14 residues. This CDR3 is CSVGTTLLLDTQYF.